Included here is one TCR beta chain sequence, with context. This CDR3 comprises 15 residues. TCRdb reprocessed the 5' RACE reads and keeps a single row for each CDR3 protein, giving no DNA. This table lists some 140,000 distinct CDR3 sequences. The data stem from a study of T cells expressing NK-cell markers. Sequencing was performed on blood T cells: a sorted CD56 or NKG2C T cell subset, CD4+ or CD8+ T cells, or bulk PBMC T cells (not recorded which). V gene TRBV12-3 or TRBV12-4 combines with J gene TRBJ1-4; without DNA, the TCRdb call of TRBD1 cannot be checked. The origin of this receptor is a woman between 50 and 59 years old in good health. Here the CDR3 reads CASRPRGQGEPKLFF.